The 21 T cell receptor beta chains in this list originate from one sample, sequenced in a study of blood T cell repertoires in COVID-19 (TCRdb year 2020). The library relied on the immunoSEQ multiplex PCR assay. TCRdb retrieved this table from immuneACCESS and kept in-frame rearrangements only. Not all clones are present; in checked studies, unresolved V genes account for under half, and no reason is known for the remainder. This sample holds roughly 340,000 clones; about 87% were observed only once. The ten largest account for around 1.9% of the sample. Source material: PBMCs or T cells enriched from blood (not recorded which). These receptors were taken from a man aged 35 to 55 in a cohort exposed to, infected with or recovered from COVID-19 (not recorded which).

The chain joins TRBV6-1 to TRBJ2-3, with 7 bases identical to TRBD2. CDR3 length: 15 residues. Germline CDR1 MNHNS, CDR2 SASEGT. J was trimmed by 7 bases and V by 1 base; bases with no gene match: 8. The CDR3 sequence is CASSEDEGGPYTQYF. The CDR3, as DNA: TGTGCCAGCAGTGAAGATGAGGGAGGGCCCTATACGCAGTATTTT.

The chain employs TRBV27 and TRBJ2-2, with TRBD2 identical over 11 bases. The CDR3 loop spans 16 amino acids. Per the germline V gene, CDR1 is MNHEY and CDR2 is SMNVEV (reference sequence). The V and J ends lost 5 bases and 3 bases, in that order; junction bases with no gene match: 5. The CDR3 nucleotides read TGTGCCAGCAGTCCTCGGACTAGCGGGTACACCGGGGAGCTGTTTTTT. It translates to CASSPRTSGYTGELFF.

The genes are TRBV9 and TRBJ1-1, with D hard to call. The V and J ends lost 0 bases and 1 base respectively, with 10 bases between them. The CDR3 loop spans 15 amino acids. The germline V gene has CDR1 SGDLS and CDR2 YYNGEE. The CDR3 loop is CASSVDGSRNTEAFF. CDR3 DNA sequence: TGTGCCAGCAGCGTAGATGGCAGTCGGAACACTGAAGCTTTCTTT.

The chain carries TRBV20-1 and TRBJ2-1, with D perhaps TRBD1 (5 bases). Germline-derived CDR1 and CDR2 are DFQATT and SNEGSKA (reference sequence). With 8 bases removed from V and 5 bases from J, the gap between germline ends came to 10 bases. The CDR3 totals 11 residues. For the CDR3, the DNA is TGCAGTCCGCAGGGTAACAATGAGCAGTTCTTC. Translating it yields CSPQGNNEQFF.

The CDR3, as DNA: TGTGCCAGCAGCTTAACCTGGCGGGAGACCCAGTACTTC. Protein: CASSLTWRETQYF. The rearrangement uses TRBV7-9 and TRBJ2-5; no clear D. There are 13 residues in the CDR3. Deletions cut 2 bases from V and 5 bases from J, with 9 bases between. CDR1 SEHNR and CDR2 FQNEAQ come from the germline V gene (reference sequence). Based on the CDR3 plus reference TRBV7-9 and TRBJ2-5, the full variable domain is DTGVSQNPRHKITKRGQNVTFRCDPISEHNRLYWYRQTLGQGPEFLTYFQNEAQLEKSRLLSDRFSAERPKGSFSTLEIQRTEQGDSAMYLCASSLTWRETQYFGPGTRLLVL.

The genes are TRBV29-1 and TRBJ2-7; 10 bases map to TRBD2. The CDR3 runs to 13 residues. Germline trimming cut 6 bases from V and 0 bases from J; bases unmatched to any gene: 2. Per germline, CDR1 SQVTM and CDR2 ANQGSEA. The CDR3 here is CSVGTSDSYEQYF. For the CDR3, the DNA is TGCAGCGTCGGGACTAGCGACTCCTACGAGCAGTACTTC.

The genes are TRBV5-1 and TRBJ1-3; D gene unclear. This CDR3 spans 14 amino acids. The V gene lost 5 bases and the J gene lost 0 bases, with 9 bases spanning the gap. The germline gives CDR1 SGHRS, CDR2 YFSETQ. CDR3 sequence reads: CASRAEGSGNTIYF. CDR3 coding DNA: TGCGCCAGCAGAGCGGAGGGCTCTGGAAACACCATATATTTT.

Written as DNA, the CDR3 is TGTGCCAGCAGCCCCCGATTAGGGACAGGGGCCGATATCGGGGAGCTGTTTTTT. This translates into CASSPRLGTGADIGELFF. The V call is TRBV7-6, the J call TRBJ2-2; 10 positions match TRBD1. CDR3 length: 18 amino acids. The germline gives CDR1 SGHVS, CDR2 FNYEAQ. Unmatched junction bases numbered 16, after V lost 5 bases and J lost 7 bases.

The CDR3 loop reads CASSSLGKGPSVGGYTF. The CDR3 DNA reads TGTGCCAGCAGTTCACTCGGAAAGGGGCCTAGCGTTGGTGGCTACACCTTC. The V and J genes are TRBV28 and TRBJ1-2; possibly TRBD1 for D (5 bases). The CDR3 sequence is 17 residues long. Deletions cut 4 bases from V and 7 bases from J, with 25 bases between. Germline CDR1 reads MDHEN; CDR2 reads SYDVKM.

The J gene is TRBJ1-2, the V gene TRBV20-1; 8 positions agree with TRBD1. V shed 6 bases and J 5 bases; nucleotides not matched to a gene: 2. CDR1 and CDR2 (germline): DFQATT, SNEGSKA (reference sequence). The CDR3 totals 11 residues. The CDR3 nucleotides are TGCAGTGCCAGGACAGGGTATGGCTACACCTTC. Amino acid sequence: CSARTGYGYTF.

This CDR3 is CASQELAKNIQYF. The CDR3 DNA reads as TGTGCCAGTCAAGAGTTAGCCAAAAACATTCAGTACTTC. The chain recombines TRBV19 with TRBJ2-4; no reliable D call. Trimming removed 8 bases at V and 0 bases at J, with 8 bases between. In germline, CDR1 is LNHDA, CDR2 SQIVND (reference sequence). CDR3 length: 13 residues. The complete variable domain, with remaining parts taken from reference TRBV19 and TRBJ2-4, reads DGGITQSPKYLFRKEGQNVTLSCEQNLNHDAMYWYRQDPGQGLRLIYYSQIVNDFQKGDIAEGYSVSREKKESFPLTVTSAQKNPTAFYLCASQELAKNIQYFGAGTRLSVL.

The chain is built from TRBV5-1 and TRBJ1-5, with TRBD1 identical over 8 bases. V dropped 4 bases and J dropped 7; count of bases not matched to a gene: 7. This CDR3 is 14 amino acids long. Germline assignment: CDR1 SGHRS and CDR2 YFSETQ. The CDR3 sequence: CASSTDRGGQPQHF. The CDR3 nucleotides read TGCGCCAGCAGCACCGACAGGGGTGGGCAGCCCCAGCATTTT.

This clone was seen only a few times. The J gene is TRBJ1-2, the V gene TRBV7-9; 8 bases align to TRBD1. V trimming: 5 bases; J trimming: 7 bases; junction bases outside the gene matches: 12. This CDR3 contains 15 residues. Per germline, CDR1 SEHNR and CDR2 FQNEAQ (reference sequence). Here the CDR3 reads CASSPPGTGGVGYTF. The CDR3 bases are TGTGCCAGCAGCCCCCCCGGGACAGGAGGGGTTGGCTACACCTTC.

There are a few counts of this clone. The CDR3: CATSPRGYPNTGELFF. CDR3 coding DNA: TGTGCCACCTCACCCAGGGGGTATCCGAACACCGGGGAGCTGTTTTTT. V gene TRBV24-1 combines with J gene TRBJ2-2; 7 bases fit TRBD1. Losses at the gene ends were 9 bases for V and 0 bases for J; bases not matched to a gene: 9. The CDR3 runs 16 residues. The germline V gene encodes CDR1 KGHDR and CDR2 SFDVKD.

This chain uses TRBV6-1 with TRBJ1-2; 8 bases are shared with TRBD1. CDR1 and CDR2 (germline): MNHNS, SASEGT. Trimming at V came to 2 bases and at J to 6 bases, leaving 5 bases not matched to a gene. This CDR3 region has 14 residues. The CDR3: CASSELQGADGYTF. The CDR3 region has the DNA TGTGCCAGCAGTGAACTCCAGGGGGCGGATGGCTACACCTTC.

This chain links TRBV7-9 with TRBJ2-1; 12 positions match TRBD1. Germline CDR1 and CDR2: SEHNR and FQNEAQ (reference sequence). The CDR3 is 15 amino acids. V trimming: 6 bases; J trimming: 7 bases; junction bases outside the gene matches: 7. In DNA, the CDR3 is TGTGCCAGCAGTCCTCCGGGACAGGGGGCTAATGAGCAGTTCTTC. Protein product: CASSPPGQGANEQFF.

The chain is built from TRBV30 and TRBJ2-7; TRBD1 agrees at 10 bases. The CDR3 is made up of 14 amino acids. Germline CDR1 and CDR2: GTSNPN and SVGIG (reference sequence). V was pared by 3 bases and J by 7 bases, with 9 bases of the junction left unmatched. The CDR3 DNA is TGTGCCTGGAGACGACAGGGGGCAACCGGGGAGCAGTACTTC. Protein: CAWRRQGATGEQYF. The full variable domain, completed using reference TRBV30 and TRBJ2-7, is SQTIHQWPATLVQPVGSPLSLECTVEGTSNPNLYWYRQAAGRGLQLLFYSVGIGQISSEVPQNLSASRPQDRQFILSSKKLLLSDSGFYLCAWRRQGATGEQYFGPGTRLTVT.

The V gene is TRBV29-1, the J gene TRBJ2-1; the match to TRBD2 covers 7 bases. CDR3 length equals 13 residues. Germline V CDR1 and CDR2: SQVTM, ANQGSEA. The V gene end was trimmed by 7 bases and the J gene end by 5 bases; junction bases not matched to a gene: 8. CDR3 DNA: TGCAGCGCCGACGGGGGGTCGGACAATGAGCAGTTCTTC. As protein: CSADGGSDNEQFF.

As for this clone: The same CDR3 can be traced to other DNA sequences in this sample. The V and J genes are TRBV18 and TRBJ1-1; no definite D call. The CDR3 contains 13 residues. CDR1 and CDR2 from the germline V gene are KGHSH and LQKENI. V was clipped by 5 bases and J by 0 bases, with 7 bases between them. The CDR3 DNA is TGTGCCAGCTCAGGAGGTATGAACACTGAAGCTTTCTTT. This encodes CASSGGMNTEAFF.

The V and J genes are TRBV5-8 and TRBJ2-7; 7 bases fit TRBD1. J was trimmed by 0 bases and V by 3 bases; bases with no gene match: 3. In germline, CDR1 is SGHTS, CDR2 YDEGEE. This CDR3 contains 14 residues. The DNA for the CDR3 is TGTGCCAGCAGCTCGGGACAGAGCTCCTACGAGCAGTACTTC. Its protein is CASSSGQSSYEQYF.

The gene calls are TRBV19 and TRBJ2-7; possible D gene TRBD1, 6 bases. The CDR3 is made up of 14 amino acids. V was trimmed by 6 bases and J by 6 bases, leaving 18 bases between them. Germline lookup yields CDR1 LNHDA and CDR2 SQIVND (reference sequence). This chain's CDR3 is CASSPAQGIAEQYF. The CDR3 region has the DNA TGTGCCAGTAGCCCCGCACAGGGAATCGCCGAGCAGTACTTC.